These 28 T cell receptor beta chains came from one sample sequenced in a study of T cell responses to AZD1222 COVID-19 vaccine. Sequenced by immunoSEQ multiplex PCR; TCRdb stores in-frame clones only, minus some. The table includes 150,000 to 200,000 clones, around 94% detected once. Sequencing used peripheral blood, obtained on day 0 of AZD1222 vaccination. Source of these receptors: an adult in good health.

This clone was observed a single time. The rearrangement links TRBV29-1 to TRBJ2-5; D unresolved. The CDR3 length is 13 residues. Trimming cost V 4 bases and J 4 bases, with 13 bases left between them. CDR1 and CDR2 (germline): SQVTM, ANQGSEA. CDR3 bases: TGCAGCGTTGTGTTTGATTGGGGAGAGACCCAGTACTTC. Amino acid sequence: CSVVFDWGETQYF.

The V call is TRBV5-1, the J call TRBJ2-5; D not certain. The CDR3 runs 17 residues. Germline V CDR1 and CDR2: SGHRS, YFSETQ. The germline V and J ends were trimmed by 4 bases and 0 bases, with 19 bases remaining between them. The CDR3 loop is CASSTPLGDTYQETQYF. The CDR3 bases are TGCGCCAGCAGCACTCCGCTTGGCGACACGTACCAAGAGACCCAGTACTTC.

The J gene is TRBJ1-5, the V gene TRBV6-2 or TRBV6-3, with 7 nucleotides matching TRBD1. The V gene end was trimmed by 6 bases and the J gene end by 1 base; junction bases not matched to a gene: 3. Germline CDR1 reads MNHEY; CDR2 reads SVGEGT. The CDR3 runs 14 residues. CDR3 protein: CASSPTGSNQPQHF. CDR3 DNA: TGTGCCAGCAGCCCGACAGGGAGCAATCAGCCCCAGCATTTT.

The genes are TRBV30 and TRBJ2-7; D is perhaps TRBD1 or TRBD2 (6 bases each). Germline V CDR1 and CDR2: GTSNPN, SVGIG (reference sequence). The CDR3 runs to 13 residues. Trimming left V 6 bases short and J 3 bases short, with 15 bases between. The CDR3 spells CACRGGGLYEQYF. The CDR3 region has the DNA TGTGCCTGTAGGGGTGGGGGGCTCTACGAGCAGTACTTC.

On this clone itself: The same CDR3 can be traced to other DNA sequences in this sample. The chain has TRBV7-2 and TRBJ1-5; TRBD1 is a possible D gene (6 bases). Trimming left V 4 bases short and J 7 bases short, with 14 bases between. The CDR3 is made up of 14 amino acids. Looked up from germline, CDR1 is SGHTA and CDR2 is FQGNSA. This chain's CDR3 is CASSSRGGNQPQHF. CDR3 bases: TGTGCCAGCAGCTCCAGGGGAGGGAACCAGCCCCAGCATTTT. The whole variable domain, remainder taken from reference TRBV7-2 and TRBJ1-5, is GAGVSQSPSNKVTEKGKDVELRCDPISGHTALYWYRQSLGQGLEFLIYFQGNSAPDKSGLPSDRFSAERTGGSVSTLTIQRTQQEDSAVYLCASSSRGGNQPQHFGDGTRLSIL.

The V call is TRBV7-2, the J call TRBJ2-7, with 7 bases aligning to TRBD2. With V trimmed by 3 bases and J by 3 bases, 2 bases remained unmatched. CDR3 length: 13 amino acids. The germline V gene has CDR1 SGHTA and CDR2 FQGNSA. The DNA of the CDR3 is TGTGCCAGCAGCTTGGGGGAGGGCTACGAGCAGTACTTC. Protein product: CASSLGEGYEQYF.

The chain joins TRBV4-2 to TRBJ2-3, with a possible D match to TRBD2 (5 bases). Germline CDR1 is LGHNA and CDR2 is YNFKEQ. Between the trimmed V and J ends, which lost 0 bases and 0 bases, there was a span of 22 bases. This CDR3 contains 20 residues. The chain's CDR3 is CASSQEPPSRMTHSTDTQYF. DNA of the CDR3: TGTGCCAGCAGCCAAGAACCGCCTAGCCGAATGACACATAGCACAGATACGCAGTATTTT.

The gene calls are TRBV2 and TRBJ2-7, with TRBD2 as a possible D gene (5 bases). This CDR3 spans 11 amino acids. Germline CDR1 reads SNHLY; CDR2 reads FYNNEI. V was clipped by 3 bases and J by 8 bases, with 8 bases between them. The CDR3 sequence: CASSDIGKQYF. As DNA, the CDR3 is TGTGCCAGCAGTGATATCGGGAAGCAGTACTTC. Full variable domain (rest looked up from reference TRBV2 and TRBJ2-7): EPEVTQTPSHQVTQMGQEVILRCVPISNHLYFYWYRQILGQKVEFLVSFYNNEISEKSEIFDDQFSVERPDGSNFTLKIRSTKLEDSAMYFCASSDIGKQYFGPGTRLTVT.

The rearrangement joins TRBV6-6 to TRBJ2-3; 15 bases line up with TRBD2. The CDR3 extends over 15 amino acids. After removal of 5 bases from V and 7 bases from J, the junction contained 4 bases not matched to a gene. CDR1 and CDR2 from the germline V gene are MNHNY and SVGAGI (reference sequence). Written as DNA, the CDR3 is TGTGCCAGCAGTACAGGGACTAGCGGGAGGTATACGCAGTATTTT. It yields the protein CASSTGTSGRYTQYF.

The sample holds one count of this clone. The V and J genes are TRBV14 and TRBJ1-5; D is uncertain. Per germline, CDR1 SGHDN and CDR2 FVKESK. The CDR3 consists of 15 residues. The ends were cut back, 3 bases at V and 1 base at J, with 10 bases in the middle. The CDR3 is CASSHSSGSNQPQHF. The CDR3 nucleotides are TGTGCCAGCAGCCACAGTTCGGGAAGCAATCAGCCCCAGCATTTT.

V is TRBV18 and J is TRBJ1-1; 7 bases are a match to TRBD1. The CDR3 consists of 12 residues. V dropped 3 bases and J dropped 8; count of bases not matched to a gene: 3. Per germline, CDR1 KGHSH and CDR2 LQKENI. The CDR3 sequence: CASSPRDREAFF. The CDR3 bases are TGTGCCAGCTCACCCCGGGACAGAGAAGCTTTCTTT.

The chain has TRBV7-2 and TRBJ1-2; 7 bases fit TRBD1. Germline lookup yields CDR1 SGHTA and CDR2 FQGNSA. This CDR3 has 15 amino acids. The V segment lost 2 bases and the J segment 11 bases; nucleotides outside the gene matches: 14. CDR3 bases: TGTGCCAGCAGCTTACCTCGAAGGGGGCGAGGGTTGTACACCTTC. It encodes CASSLPRRGRGLYTF.

The chain employs TRBV19 and TRBJ2-3, with a tentative D call TRBD1 (6 bases). The V end lost 1 base, the J end lost 5 bases, and 22 bases lay between the germline ends. Germline loops: CDR1 LNHDA, CDR2 SQIVND (reference sequence). The CDR3 length is 18 residues. In nucleotides, the CDR3 is TGTGCCAGTAGTATAGGAGTAGGGCTGAGGGGGTCTCAAGATACGCAGTATTTT. As protein: CASSIGVGLRGSQDTQYF.

V and J are TRBV30 and TRBJ1-4; D unclear. The CDR3 loop spans 13 amino acids. Germline lookup yields CDR1 GTSNPN and CDR2 SVGIG (reference sequence). V was clipped by 2 bases and J by 8 bases, with 12 bases between them. In DNA, the CDR3 is TGTGCCTGGAGTCTTCACACGAACGAAAAACTGTTTTTT. This gives the protein CAWSLHTNEKLFF.

The chain is built from TRBV19 and TRBJ1-2; D might be TRBD1 (6 bases). Trimming removed 6 bases from V and 7 bases from J, with 21 bases in between. The CDR3 has 15 residues. Germline V gene lookup returns CDR1 LNHDA and CDR2 SQIVND (reference sequence). The DNA for the CDR3 is TGTGCCAGTAGATCCCGAGGTGGGGGCGCAGGTGGCTACACCTTC. It is translated as CASRSRGGGAGGYTF.

The sample holds one count of this clone. The CDR3 region is CASSQDRQTNTEAFF. The CDR3, as DNA: TGTGCCAGCAGCCAAGATCGACAGACGAACACTGAAGCTTTCTTT. The V call is TRBV3-1 (or the pseudogene TRBV3-2), the J call TRBJ1-1, with a possible D match to TRBD1 (5 bases). V lost 0 bases and J lost 1, with 9 bases in between. This CDR3 spans 15 amino acids. Germline CDR1 reads LGHDT; CDR2 reads YNNKEL (reference sequence).

This chain links TRBV4-2 with TRBJ2-3, with 8 bases aligning to TRBD2. CDR3 length: 15 residues. Germline assignment: CDR1 LGHNA and CDR2 YNFKEQ. V gave up 1 base and J gave up 3 bases; unmatched junction bases: 3. The CDR3 sequence: CASSQGTSTTDTQYF. The CDR3 DNA reads TGTGCCAGCAGCCAAGGGACTAGCACGACAGATACGCAGTATTTT.

The chain joins TRBV28 to TRBJ2-2, with D perhaps given as TRBD1 or TRBD2 (5 bases each). Trimming took off 6 bases at V and 4 bases at J, with 15 bases between the two ends. This CDR3 region has 15 residues. Germline values: CDR1 MDHEN, CDR2 SYDVKM. The CDR3 DNA reads TGTGCCAGCAGGCCCGGGACCGAAATCACCGGGGAGCTGTTTTTT. Translated, it gives CASRPGTEITGELFF.

This chain connects TRBV6-2 or TRBV6-3 to TRBJ2-7; D might be TRBD1 (5 bases). CDR1 is MNHEY, CDR2 SVGEGT, per germline. The V and J ends lost 4 bases and 3 bases respectively, with 10 bases between them. The CDR3 extends over 13 amino acids. CDR3 in amino acids: CASSWGSYYEQYV. The CDR3 DNA is TGTGCCAGCAGTTGGGGCAGCTACTACGAGCAGTACGTC.

This chain links TRBV28 with TRBJ1-2, with no clear D. This CDR3 contains 13 residues. Deletions cut 6 bases from V and 6 bases from J, with 14 bases between. CDR1 MDHEN and CDR2 SYDVKM come from the germline V gene. CDR3 sequence (DNA): TGTGCCAGCAGGTCCGGGTGGGCGAATGGCTACACCTTC. It codes for CASRSGWANGYTF.

This rearrangement joins TRBV7-2 to TRBJ2-7; TRBD2 aligns across 9 bases. J was trimmed by 0 bases and V by 5 bases; bases with no gene match: 5. The CDR3 runs to 15 residues. The germline V gene encodes CDR1 SGHTA and CDR2 FQGNSA. CDR3 region: CASSGSGSPSYEQYF. The CDR3 nucleotides read TGTGCCAGCAGCGGTAGCGGGAGCCCCTCCTACGAGCAGTACTTC.

The DNA for the CDR3 is TGTGCCAGCAGCTTAGATCTGGGCCAGCCCCAGCATTTT. This gives the protein CASSLDLGQPQHF. The chain couples TRBV7-2 to TRBJ1-5; D not resolved. Germline values: CDR1 SGHTA, CDR2 FQGNSA. This CDR3 contains 13 residues. With 1 base removed from V and 7 bases from J, the gap between germline ends came to 8 bases.

The chain employs TRBV11-3 and TRBJ2-1; 9 bases fit TRBD1. Per the germline V gene, CDR1 is SGHNT and CDR2 is YENEEA. V was pared by 5 bases and J by 7 bases, with 6 bases of the junction left unmatched. This CDR3 contains 14 residues. The CDR3 coding sequence is TGTGCCAGCAGCCGGTGGACAGGGGAAAATGAGCAGTTCTTC. Translated: CASSRWTGENEQFF.

This clone has just one count. The genes are TRBV5-4 and TRBJ1-2, with D possibly TRBD1 on 5 matching bases. Per germline, CDR1 SGHNT and CDR2 YYREEE (reference sequence). V lost 0 bases, J lost 5 bases, and 14 bases lay in between. There are 15 residues in the CDR3. This chain's CDR3 is CASSLVGGRGYGYTF. CDR3 in DNA: TGTGCCAGCAGCTTGGTTGGGGGAAGGGGTTATGGCTACACCTTC. The complete variable domain, with remaining parts taken from reference TRBV5-4 and TRBJ1-2, reads ETGVTQSPTHLIKTRGQQVTLRCSSQSGHNTVSWYQQALGQGPQFIFQYYREEENGRGNFPPRFSGLQFPNYSSELNVNALELDDSALYLCASSLVGGRGYGYTFGSGTRLTVV.

The chain carries TRBV4-1 and TRBJ1-5, with 7 nucleotides matching TRBD1. CDR1 is MGHRA, CDR2 YSYEKL, per germline. This CDR3 has 17 amino acids. Trimming at V came to 0 bases and at J to 0 bases, leaving 5 bases not matched to a gene. The CDR3 loop reads CASSQDGGTVSNQPQHF. The CDR3 DNA reads as TGCGCCAGCAGCCAAGACGGAGGGACAGTTAGCAATCAGCCCCAGCATTTT.

Only one count was recorded for this clone. The rearrangement uses TRBV19 and TRBJ1-3, with 7 bases identical to TRBD1. The CDR3 has 13 residues. The junction had 5 bases not matched to a gene; V was cut back by 8 bases and J by 4 bases. The V gene's germline CDR1 is LNHDA and CDR2 SQIVND (reference sequence). DNA for the CDR3: TGTGCCAGTGGGGACAGTCCAGGAAACACCATATATTTT. This translates into CASGDSPGNTIYF.

This rearrangement joins TRBV19 to TRBJ1-1; D is ambiguous. With 9 bases removed from V and 8 bases from J, the gap between germline ends came to 13 bases. The CDR3 consists of 11 residues. The germline CDR1 and CDR2 sequences are LNHDA and SQIVND (reference sequence). For the CDR3, the DNA is TGTGCCAGCCCCCGGACTGGAGAAGCTTTCTTT. This gives the protein CASPRTGEAFF.

The genes are TRBV9 and TRBJ1-6, with TRBD1 matching 11 bases. The CDR3 runs 16 residues. Germline V gene sequence: CDR1 SGDLS, CDR2 YYNGEE. J gave up 14 bases and V 4 bases, and 14 bases lay outside the gene matches. CDR3 sequence (DNA): TGTGCCAGCAGCCCAACCGGGACAGGGGGTTTTCGGTCCCTCCACTTT. Its translation is CASSPTGTGGFRSLHF.